These 26 T cell receptor beta chains share one sample of origin, sequenced in a study of CD8+ T cells in alopecia areata. RNA extraction and reverse transcription yielded cDNA as sequencing template. Generated by immunoSEQ multiplex PCR, the TCRdb table keeps only in-frame clones and is missing some. The table includes roughly 210,000 clones, less than 50% detected once. Sample treatment: oral pan-JAK inhibitor, 5-10 mg twice daily. The sample consisted of CD4+ T cells sorted from blood, taken at roughly week 36, from a patient treated with tofacitinib. The source is a human donor with alopecia areata.

V gene TRBV7-6 combines with J gene TRBJ1-1; D perhaps matches TRBD1 (5 bases). The germline V gene encodes CDR1 SGHVS and CDR2 FNYEAQ. V was trimmed by 1 base and J by 1 base, leaving 7 bases between them. CDR3 size: 14 residues. CDR3 amino acids: CASSLGQPNTEAFF. Here the CDR3 DNA reads TGTGCCAGCAGCTTAGGACAGCCGAACACTGAAGCTTTCTTT. Drawing the rest from reference TRBV7-6 and TRBJ1-1, the complete variable domain is GAGVSQSPRYKVTKRGQDVALRCDPISGHVSLYWYRQALGQGPEFLTYFNYEAQQDKSGLPNDRFSAERPEGSISTLTIQRTEQRDSAMYRCASSLGQPNTEAFFGQGTRLTVV.

This clone was seen only a few times. The chain carries TRBV7-6 and TRBJ2-3; TRBD2 is a possible D gene (5 bases). The germline V and J ends were trimmed by 5 bases and 3 bases, with 9 bases remaining between them. The CDR3 totals 13 residues. CDR1 SGHVS and CDR2 FNYEAQ come from the germline V gene. CDR3 region: CASSPRGTDTQYF. Here the CDR3 DNA reads TGTGCCAGCAGCCCCCGGGGTACAGATACGCAGTATTTT.

This clone appeared many times. This sequence joins TRBV11-2 and TRBJ1-2; TRBD1 might be the D (5 bases). Germline CDR1 is SGHAT and CDR2 is FQNNGV. Trimming cost V 6 bases and J 0 bases, with 14 bases left between them. The CDR3 is 15 residues long. The DNA for the CDR3 is TGTGCCAGCAGGTCTCTCGGGGGTTCTAACTATGGCTACACCTTC. Translated: CASRSLGGSNYGYTF.

This clone was detected only a few times. Since a much larger clone is just one base distant, this may be a read error. This chain uses TRBV7-9 with TRBJ2-5, with D unclear. The CDR3 runs 11 residues. Germline lookup yields CDR1 SEHNR and CDR2 FQNEAQ (reference sequence). The V end was cut by 6 bases, the J end by 2 bases, with 4 bases between. This CDR3 reads CASSPQETQYF. CDR3 DNA: TGTGCCAGCAGTCCTCAAGAGACCCAGTACTTC.

V is TRBV2 and J is TRBJ1-4, with D possibly TRBD1 on 6 matching bases. The CDR3 totals 11 residues. CDR1 SNHLY and CDR2 FYNNEI come from the germline V gene. V lost 9 bases, J lost 8 bases, and 10 bases lay in between. The CDR3 nucleotides are TGTGCCAGTCCAGGGGACGAAAAACTGTTTTTT. The encoded protein is CASPGDEKLFF.

The CDR3 loop is CASSETSGGTDTQYF. DNA for the CDR3: TGTGCCAGCAGCGAAACTAGCGGGGGGACAGATACGCAGTATTTT. V is TRBV11-2 and J is TRBJ2-3, with TRBD2 matching 12 bases. Losses at the gene ends were 5 bases for V and 3 bases for J; bases not matched to a gene: 3. Germline CDR1 reads SGHAT; CDR2 reads FQNNGV. The CDR3 has 15 residues.

This chain links TRBV5-1 with TRBJ2-3; 7 bases agree with TRBD1. The CDR3 is 16 amino acids. V shed 3 bases and J 2 bases; nucleotides not matched to a gene: 9. Germline lookup yields CDR1 SGHRS and CDR2 YFSETQ. The CDR3 protein is CASSSTGTANTDTQYF. The CDR3 nucleotides read TGCGCCAGCAGCTCAACCGGGACAGCTAACACAGATACGCAGTATTTT. Variable domain in full (rest from reference TRBV5-1 and TRBJ2-3): KAGVTQTPRYLIKTRGQQVTLSCSPISGHRSVSWYQQTPGQGLQFLFEYFSETQRNKGNFPGRFSGRQFSNSRSEMNVSTLELGDSALYLCASSSTGTANTDTQYFGPGTRLTVL.

V usage is TRBV19 and J usage is TRBJ2-2, with 11 bases that match TRBD2. The length of the CDR3 is 17 residues. Germline values: CDR1 LNHDA, CDR2 SQIVND (reference sequence). J lost 0 bases, V lost 5 bases, and 5 bases had no gene match. CDR3 amino acids: CASSLSGRAANTGELFF. The CDR3 coding sequence is TGTGCCAGTAGTCTTAGCGGGAGGGCCGCGAACACCGGGGAGCTGTTTTTT.

Of note for this clone: A read error may produce the germline difference seen at one junction end. V is TRBV19 and J is TRBJ2-7; D might be TRBD1 or TRBD2, each matching 6 bases. This CDR3 spans 15 amino acids. CDR1 is LNHDA and CDR2 is SQIVND in the germline V gene (reference sequence). For the CDR3, the DNA is TGTGCCAGTAATCCGCTGGCGGGGACACCCTATGAGCAGTACTTC. This encodes CASNPLAGTPYEQYF.

The CDR3 DNA reads as TGCGCCAGCAGCCCCAGCGAAGGAGTCGAGCAGTACTTC. Translated: CASSPSEGVEQYF. The J gene is TRBJ2-7, the V gene TRBV5-1; D gene ambiguous. CDR3 length: 13 residues. Germline CDR1 and CDR2: SGHRS and YFSETQ. The V end lost 4 bases, the J end lost 6 bases, and 14 bases lay between the germline ends.

This clone was counted ten times or more. The chain combines TRBV2 with TRBJ2-4; no clear D. CDR3 length: 13 residues. Germline V gene lookup returns CDR1 SNHLY and CDR2 FYNNEI. The V end was cut by 7 bases, the J end by 1 base, with 8 bases between. CDR3 amino acids: CASKLRAKNIQYF. The CDR3 region has the DNA TGTGCCAGCAAATTACGGGCCAAAAACATTCAGTACTTC.

This clone has only a few counts. The chain employs TRBV6-1 and TRBJ2-4; D may correspond to TRBD1 or TRBD2 (6 bases each). The germline V and J ends were trimmed by 2 bases and 1 base, with 12 bases remaining between them. CDR1 and CDR2 from the germline V gene are MNHNS and SASEGT. The CDR3 covers 16 residues. This chain's CDR3 is CASSETGLAAKNIQYF. The CDR3 nucleotides are TGTGCCAGCAGTGAAACAGGGCTAGCGGCCAAAAACATTCAGTACTTC.

This clone was observed a single time. The gene calls are TRBV25-1 and TRBJ1-4; D perhaps matches TRBD1 (5 bases). V was pared by 3 bases and J by 2 bases, with 7 bases between. The CDR3 contains 14 residues. Germline CDR1 MGHDK, CDR2 SYGVNS. The CDR3 DNA sequence: TGTGCCAGCAGTGAGGGGGGGACTAATGAAAAACTGTTTTTT. Amino acid sequence: CASSEGGTNEKLFF.

The chain employs TRBV11-2 and TRBJ2-7; D unclear. V was trimmed by 5 bases and J by 3 bases, leaving 11 bases between them. Germline CDR1 reads SGHAT; CDR2 reads FQNNGV. CDR3 length: 13 amino acids. CDR3 sequence reads: CASSPHLDYEQYF. The CDR3 DNA is TGTGCCAGCAGCCCCCATTTGGACTACGAGCAGTACTTC.

The V and J genes are TRBV6-5 and TRBJ2-7, with D possibly matching TRBD1 (6 bases). CDR1 and CDR2 (germline): MNHEY, SVGAGI. This CDR3 comprises 11 residues. V lost 4 bases and J lost 13, with 14 bases in between. The CDR3 loop is CASSSQGLPYF. Written as DNA, the CDR3 is TGTGCCAGCAGTTCCCAGGGGCTTCCTTACTTC.

The sample holds a few counts of this clone. This chain connects TRBV5-1 to TRBJ2-7, with D possibly TRBD2 on 6 matching bases. The V gene's germline CDR1 is SGHRS and CDR2 YFSETQ. The CDR3 spans 14 residues. V was shortened by 4 bases and J by 2 bases, with 13 bases between the two germline ends. The CDR3 spells CASSPGEGTYEQYF. CDR3 DNA: TGCGCCAGCAGCCCGGGAGAAGGGACCTACGAGCAGTACTTC.

The chain joins TRBV5-4 to TRBJ1-1, with D perhaps TRBD1 (5 bases). CDR1 is SGHNT, CDR2 YYREEE, per germline (reference sequence). The V and J ends lost 4 bases and 4 bases respectively, with 8 bases between them. The CDR3 contains 12 residues. The CDR3 sequence is CASSRDGTEAFF. The CDR3 nucleotides read TGTGCCAGCAGCCGGGACGGCACTGAAGCTTTCTTT. The variable domain in full, with the rest retrieved from reference TRBV5-4 and TRBJ1-1, is ETGVTQSPTHLIKTRGQQVTLRCSSQSGHNTVSWYQQALGQGPQFIFQYYREEENGRGNFPPRFSGLQFPNYSSELNVNALELDDSALYLCASSRDGTEAFFGQGTRLTVV.

This rearrangement joins TRBV27 to TRBJ2-7, with 7 bases aligning to TRBD1. Unmatched junction bases numbered 6, after V lost 3 bases and J lost 4 bases. The germline V gene has CDR1 MNHEY and CDR2 SMNVEV (reference sequence). This CDR3 is 14 amino acids long. Written as DNA, the CDR3 is TGTGCCAGCAGTTTCTCCGGGACAGTTTACGAGCAGTACTTC. It translates to CASSFSGTVYEQYF.

This clone was found a few times. The chain uses TRBV7-9 and TRBJ2-1; 10 nucleotides match TRBD2. This CDR3 spans 15 amino acids. Germline values: CDR1 SEHNR, CDR2 FQNEAQ (reference sequence). The J segment lost 3 bases and the V segment lost 3 bases, leaving 2 bases of the junction unmatched. Here the CDR3 reads CASSFTSGIYNEQFF. CDR3 coding DNA: TGTGCCAGCAGCTTTACTAGCGGGATCTACAATGAGCAGTTCTTC.

The chain joins TRBV25-1 to TRBJ1-2; D possibly corresponds to TRBD1 (6 bases). The CDR3 length is 13 residues. Trimming took 5 bases from V and 8 from J, leaving 15 bases between them. CDR1 and CDR2 from the germline V gene are MGHDK and SYGVNS. The CDR3 bases are TGTGCCAGCAGTCCCTCGGGGGCTATGGGCTACACCTTC. Translation gives CASSPSGAMGYTF.

The chain carries TRBV6-1 and TRBJ2-1; 12 nucleotides align to TRBD1. The CDR3 spans 15 residues. Trimming at V came to 7 bases and at J to 9 bases, leaving 10 bases not matched to a gene. Germline V gives CDR1 MNHNS, CDR2 SASEGT. This CDR3 is CASTLRDRGRSEQFF. CDR3 sequence (DNA): TGTGCCAGCACCCTCCGGGACAGGGGGCGTAGTGAGCAGTTCTTC.

The V call is TRBV7-3, the J call TRBJ2-4; no definite D call. Trimming removed 1 base at V and 2 bases at J, with 12 bases between. The CDR3 contains 16 residues. Germline V gives CDR1 SGHTA, CDR2 FQGTGA. Written as DNA, the CDR3 is TGTGCCAGCAGCTTAAAAAGCCTGGAGACCAAAAACATTCAGTACTTC. As protein: CASSLKSLETKNIQYF.

Only a few counts were recorded for this clone. The chain recombines TRBV29-1 with TRBJ1-5; D is possibly TRBD1 (5 bases). Germline assignment: CDR1 SQVTM and CDR2 ANQGSEA. The CDR3 is 13 residues long. Trimming pared 3 bases from V and 2 bases from J, leaving 8 bases between. The CDR3 coding sequence is TGCAGCGTTGACCCCAGGGGCAATCAGCCCCAGCATTTT. Translation gives CSVDPRGNQPQHF.

A few counts support this clone. This chain uses TRBV5-6 with TRBJ1-5; D call uncertain. Per the germline V gene, CDR1 is SGHDT and CDR2 is YYEEEE. Trimming pared 4 bases from V and 2 bases from J, leaving 7 bases between. The CDR3 length is 13 residues. The CDR3 nucleotides are TGTGCCAGCAGCAGGACCGGCAATCAGCCCCAGCATTTT. Amino acid sequence: CASSRTGNQPQHF.

In its sample, this clone was seen a few times. This chain joins TRBV7-9 and TRBJ2-7; D might be TRBD2 (5 bases). The CDR3 sequence is 13 residues long. CDR1 is SEHNR and CDR2 is FQNEAQ in the germline V gene (reference sequence). Trimming removed 5 bases from V and 1 base from J, with 9 bases in between. This chain's CDR3 is CASSPPGSYEQYF. The CDR3 DNA reads TGTGCCAGCAGCCCCCCGGGGTCCTACGAGCAGTACTTC.

The CDR3 spells CASSARGDEKLFF. The CDR3, as DNA: TGTGCCAGCAGCGCCCGGGGGGATGAAAAACTGTTTTTT. This rearrangement joins TRBV7-2 to TRBJ1-4; possible D gene TRBD1, 5 bases. V lost 5 bases and J 6 bases, leaving 10 bases between the germline ends. This CDR3 is built from 13 residues. CDR1 is SGHTA, CDR2 FQGNSA, per germline.